A selection of T cell receptor beta chains follows, all from one sample in a study of cytomegalovirus exposure and HLA in healthy donors. Profiling relied on immunoSEQ multiplex PCR, and the TCRdb table lists in-frame clones only, not all of them. The sample yields approximately 93,000 clones, approximately 68% seen once. Sequenced: PBMCs. These receptors came from a boy younger than 18 in good health and CMV-seropositive. Both conserved end residues are part of each CDR3. D genes are given only for firm matches. Clone size is stated in some rows and not others, as once, few, many or a class when expanded.

>TRBJ1-5|TRBV7-6|-|-
CASSLGSQGPGLNQPQHF
TGTGCCAGCAGCTTAGGTTCACAGGGACCCGGACTCAATCAGCCCCAGCATTTT
>TRBJ1-2|TRBV5-4|-|-
CASSSPLLGNQDGYTF
TGTGCCAGCAGCTCGCCCCTGCTGGGCAACCAGGATGGCTACACCTTC
>TRBJ1-4|TRBV14|-|TRBD1
CASSPGQTYEKLFF
TGTGCCAGCAGCCCGGGACAGACTTATGAAAAACTGTTTTTT
>TRBJ2-7|TRBV29-1|-|-
CSATSTYSGITYEQYF
TGCAGCGCAACCTCCACCTATAGCGGAATTACCTACGAGCAGTACTTC
>TRBJ2-7|TRBV10-1|few|-
CASSESRTGEQYF
TGCGCCAGCAGTGAGTCGAGGACTGGCGAGCAGTACTTC
>TRBJ1-3|TRBV18|few|-
CASSPPRPGRGGNTIYF
TGTGCCAGCTCACCCCCGAGGCCGGGAAGAGGTGGAAACACCATATATTTT
>TRBJ2-2|TRBV6-1|-|-
CASSDVNTGELFF
TGTGCCAGCAGTGACGTGAACACCGGGGAGCTGTTTTTT
>TRBJ2-7|TRBV6-5|-|-
CASSYLDEQYF
TGTGCCAGCAGTTACCTAGACGAGCAGTACTTC
>TRBJ2-1|TRBV27|-|TRBD2
CASTQKGSGSVNEQFF
TGTGCCAGCACCCAGAAAGGGAGCGGGAGCGTGAATGAGCAGTTCTTC
>TRBJ1-5|TRBV5-1|few|TRBD1
CASSLGTGRDQPQHF
TGCGCCAGCAGCCTAGGGACAGGGAGGGATCAGCCCCAGCATTTT
>TRBJ1-2|TRBV7-2|-|-
CASSLGSLNYGYTF
TGTGCCAGCAGCTTAGGGTCACTTAACTATGGCTACACCTTC
>TRBJ1-4|TRBV2|few|-
CASTGDILGGKLFF
TGTGCCAGCACCGGGGACATTTTAGGGGGAAAACTGTTTTTT
>TRBJ2-7|TRBV7-2|few|TRBD1
CASSLRDRDYEQYF
TGTGCCAGCAGCTTAAGGGACAGGGACTACGAGCAGTACTTC
>TRBJ1-1|TRBV19|-|-
CASSPEINTEAFF
TGTGCCAGTTCCCCCGAGATTAACACTGAAGCTTTCTTT
>TRBJ2-2|TRBV6-4|-|-
CASSDGFAEGNTGELFF
TGTGCCAGCAGTGACGGGTTTGCGGAGGGGAACACCGGGGAGCTGTTTTTT
>TRBJ1-2|TRBV2|-|-
CASSEGGRGTIGYTF
TGTGCCAGCAGTGAAGGGGGCAGAGGAACTATTGGCTACACCTTC
>TRBJ1-6|TRBV5-4|few|-
CASTRPSSYNSPLHF
TGTGCCAGCACGAGGCCGAGCTCCTATAATTCACCCCTCCACTTT
>TRBJ1-6|TRBV7-9|-|-
CASGHFNSPLHF
TGTGCCAGCGGACATTTTAATTCACCCCTCCACTTT
>TRBJ1-2|TRBV2|-|TRBD1
CASSVFGQGVSNYGYTF
TGTGCCAGCAGTGTTTTCGGACAGGGGGTCTCTAACTATGGCTACACCTTC
>TRBJ2-1|TRBV4-2|-|-
CASSPLGGAYNEQFF
TGTGCCAGCAGCCCTCTGGGGGGGGCTTACAATGAGCAGTTCTTC
>TRBJ1-2|TRBV18|-|TRBD1
CASSPSGTGDYGYTF
TGTGCCAGCTCACCATCCGGGACAGGGGACTATGGCTACACCTTC
>TRBJ1-2|TRBV7-9|medium-sized|TRBD1
CASSLGKDRGYTF
TGTGCCAGCAGCTTAGGAAAGGACAGGGGCTACACCTTC
>TRBJ2-3|TRBV7-3|few|-
CASSRVGGLTDTQYF
TGTGCCAGCAGCCGCGTCGGGGGGCTCACAGATACGCAGTATTTT
>TRBJ2-7|TRBV19|-|-
CASSLDSTYEQYF
TGTGCCAGTAGTCTAGACAGTACCTACGAGCAGTACTTC
>TRBJ1-2|TRBV4-1|few|-
CASSPLGQINYGYTF
TGCGCCAGCAGCCCACTTGGACAGATTAACTATGGCTACACCTTC
>TRBJ2-2|TRBV7-9|-|TRBD2
CASSVRGRADTGELFF
TGTGCCAGCAGCGTTCGCGGGAGGGCCGACACCGGGGAGCTGTTTTTT
>TRBJ1-2|TRBV7-3|-|-
CASTKQGGSLSYGYTF
TGTGCCAGCACAAAACAGGGCGGAAGTTTGAGCTATGGCTACACCTTC
>TRBJ2-7|TRBV5-8|-|-
CASRPRQGGYEQYF
TGTGCCAGCAGACCCAGACAGGGAGGCTACGAGCAGTACTTC
>TRBJ1-2|TRBV7-8|few|-
CASSLLGVGYTF
TGTGCCAGCAGCCTCCTCGGGGTCGGCTACACCTTC
>TRBJ2-3|TRBV30|few|-
CAWSPRRDTQYF
TGTGCCTGGAGTCCCCGTAGAGATACGCAGTATTTT
>TRBJ2-2|TRBV7-2|-|TRBD1
CASSPRDSAGELFF
TGTGCCAGCAGCCCAAGGGACAGCGCCGGGGAGCTGTTTTTT
>TRBJ1-1|TRBV19|-|-
CASSIGGRVEAFF
TGTGCCAGTAGTATTGGGGGGAGGGTTGAAGCTTTCTTT
>TRBJ1-5|TRBV7-9|-|TRBD1
CASSPRTGPQPQNF
TGTGCCAGCAGCCCGAGGACAGGGCCCCAGCCCCAGAATTTT
>TRBJ1-1|TRBV6-5|few|TRBD1
CASSRDRGMEAFF
TGTGCCAGCAGTAGGGACAGGGGGATGGAAGCTTTCTTT
>TRBJ1-1|TRBV28|-|TRBD1
CASSRTGGFGGTEAFF
TGTGCCAGCAGCCGGACAGGGGGCTTTGGTGGCACTGAAGCTTTCTTT
>TRBJ2-2|TRBV25-1|few|-
CASSDIRRGPTNTGELFF
TGTGCCAGCAGTGATATCCGCAGGGGTCCAACGAACACCGGGGAGCTGTTTTTT
>TRBJ1-2|TRBV7-2|few|-
CASSLIQNYGYTF
TGTGCCAGCAGCTTAATTCAGAACTATGGCTACACCTTC
>TRBJ1-1|TRBV9|-|-
CASSAGHLKSTEAFF
TGTGCCAGCAGCGCCGGACACCTCAAGAGCACTGAAGCTTTCTTT
>TRBJ2-7|TRBV4-2|-|TRBD1
CASSLNRAQGDVTYEQYF
TGTGCCAGCAGCCTAAACAGGGCCCAGGGGGATGTGACCTACGAGCAGTACTTC
>TRBJ2-1|TRBV10-2|few|-
CATTLALFGEQFF
TGCGCCACCACCCTAGCTCTATTCGGTGAGCAGTTCTTC
>TRBJ1-2|TRBV5-1|-|-
CASSLAQGSYGYTF
TGCGCCAGCAGCTTAGCGCAGGGAAGCTATGGCTACACCTTC
>TRBJ1-1|TRBV28|-|TRBD1
CASSPGDRGTKAFF
TGTGCCAGCAGCCCCGGGGACAGGGGGACTAAAGCTTTCTTT
>TRBJ2-3|TRBV5-6|-|TRBD2
CASSFLAGAGDTQYF
TGTGCCAGCAGCTTTCTAGCGGGGGCGGGAGATACGCAGTATTTT
>TRBJ2-7|TRBV13|few|TRBD1
CASSLSDRSVEQYF
TGTGCCAGCAGCCTCTCGGACAGGTCCGTGGAGCAGTACTTC
>TRBJ2-2|TRBV2|-|TRBD1
CASSPDRVVTGELFF
TGTGCCAGCAGTCCTGACAGGGTAGTAACCGGGGAGCTGTTTTTT
>TRBJ2-7|TRBV5-1|-|TRBD2
CASSPGTSGGYEQYF
TGCGCCAGCAGTCCCGGGACTAGCGGGGGCTACGAGCAGTACTTC
>TRBJ2-3|TRBV11-2|-|-
CASSLLFTDTQYF
TGTGCCAGCAGCTTACTGTTCACAGATACGCAGTATTTT
>TRBJ1-1|TRBV29-1|-|TRBD1
CSVNRGPDEAFF
TGCAGCGTTAACAGGGGCCCAGATGAAGCTTTCTTT
>TRBJ2-3|TRBV5-6|few|TRBD2
CASSFGPSGPTDTQYF
TGTGCCAGCAGCTTCGGACCTAGCGGGCCCACAGATACGCAGTATTTT
>TRBJ1-2|TRBV19|once|-
CASSIGSGGDYGYTF
TGTGCCAGTAGTATCGGGTCAGGAGGGGATTATGGCTACACCTTC
>TRBJ2-1|TRBV4-1|few|TRBD2
CASSQRTSGGALGEQFF
TGCGCCAGCAGCCAAAGAACTAGCGGGGGGGCCTTAGGTGAGCAGTTCTTC
>TRBJ2-1|TRBV5-4|-|TRBD2
CASSPLLAGGPLEQFF
TGTGCCAGCAGCCCACTACTAGCGGGAGGGCCACTTGAGCAGTTCTTC
>TRBJ1-6|TRBV27|once|TRBD1
CASSRDRGVLGSPLHF
TGTGCCAGCAGTCGGGACAGGGGGGTTTTGGGTTCACCCCTCCACTTT
>TRBJ1-4|TRBV19|-|-
CASRHRAAVEKLFF
TGTGCCAGCCGTCACAGGGCCGCCGTTGAAAAACTGTTTTTT
>TRBJ2-1|TRBV11-2|few|-
CASTGQGRFSEQFF
TGTGCCAGCACAGGCCAGGGCCGGTTTAGTGAGCAGTTCTTC
>TRBJ1-5|TRBV30|-|-
CAWSPGLSNQPQHF
TGTGCCTGGAGCCCCGGTCTGAGCAATCAGCCCCAGCATTTT
>TRBJ1-5|TRBV19|-|-
CASSTPGLHYQPQHF
TGTGCCAGTAGTACTCCGGGACTCCATTATCAGCCCCAGCATTTT
>TRBJ2-5|TRBV6-5|-|TRBD2
CASTRLAGGQETQYF
TGTGCCAGCACCCGACTAGCGGGGGGCCAAGAGACCCAGTACTTC